What follows describes a single T cell receptor (beta chain). Its target is not known. This sample stems from a study of shared clonotypes between healthy human individuals. On the study more broadly: CD4 naive cells filled three plates per donor, CD4 memory three, CD8 naive two and CD8 memory one. Overall study results and limits: Across a few donors, naive CD4 shared 4.5% to 6%, naive CD8 approximately 3.5%, memory CD4 roughly 2.4%, memory CD8 0.4% to 0.5%.

Execution of the assay was at deep level. The repertoire was sequenced with immunoSEQ multiplex PCR; TCRdb's copy has only in-frame clones and lacks some. Among about 2,100,000 clones, under 95% were seen once, and the ten largest hold more than 1.5%. The naive CD8 subset, CD45RO-negative cells positively selected for CCR7, excluded terminally differentiated effector memory CD45RA+ cells. The CDR3 totals 11 residues. Germline values: CDR1 SGHAT, CDR2 FQNNGV. The V gene lost 0 bases and the J gene lost 13 bases, with 10 bases spanning the gap. Specimen: naive CD8+ T cells from PBMCs. The chain links TRBV11-2 to TRBJ2-7; D is possibly TRBD1 (5 bases). This clonotype originated in a man between 18 and 35 years old in good health. Some clones in this sample may be carry-over from other donors' samples. The CDR3 region has the DNA TGTGCCAGCAGCTTAGATAGGGGTCTCTACTTC. Residues: CASSLDRGLYF.